Detailed here is one T cell receptor beta chain. The antigen is unknown. Trimming shortened V by 4 bases and J by 0 bases, and 12 bases separated the two germline ends. Per germline, CDR1 SGHKS and CDR2 YYEKEE (reference sequence). The length of the CDR3 is 15 residues. This entry belongs to a study of cytotoxic CD8 clonotypes in ibrutinib-treated CLL. Study-level information: A median around 12 months of treatment, range 6 to 36, preceded the collection of response samples.

The study's findings and limits: Clonality rose at ibrutinib response, held steady in sustained remission, and fell toward baseline at progression. Stable or contracted on treatment, public clonotypes were also uncommon. Sustained-remission and progressing patients' sampling times differed.

The method was immunoSEQ multiplex PCR; TCRdb's version includes in-frame clones alone and lacks a portion of them. Of 50,000 to 65,000 clones listed, around 68% are singletons. The specimen was PBMCs, collected after 12 months of ibrutinib treatment. The chain combines TRBV5-5 with TRBJ2-3; D might be TRBD2 (6 bases). This TCR derives from a human donor with chronic lymphocytic leukemia. For the CDR3, the DNA is TGTGCCAGCAGCCCGGGGGTGTGGAGCACAGATACGCAGTATTTT. Translated: CASSPGVWSTDTQYF.